Below, 4 T cell receptor beta chains from the same sample are listed, as sequenced in a study of response to subunit inactivated influenza vaccine. TCRdb re-called the RT-PCR reads with MiXCR, one entry per CDR3 protein. The data hold roughly 790,000 distinct CDR3 sequences, with about 20% observed a single time. This material consisted of PBMCs from blood, taken 5 days after vaccination. The receptors were gathered from a man aged 45-60 years who received an inactivated influenza vaccine.

The V gene is TRBV5-8, the J gene TRBJ1-4; maybe TRBD1 (5 bases). V gave up 1 base and J gave up 7 bases, with 14 bases separating them. Germline V gene lookup returns CDR1 SGHTS and CDR2 YDEGEE. The CDR3 totals 15 residues. Written as DNA, the CDR3 is TGTGCCAGCAGCTTGAGGGGTCAGGGTGGTGAAAAACTGTTTTTT. It yields the protein CASSLRGQGGEKLFF.

The chain links TRBV12-3 or TRBV12-4 to TRBJ2-3; D not certain. This CDR3 comprises 12 residues. The germline V and J ends were trimmed by 6 bases and 6 bases, with 10 bases remaining between them. The CDR3 is CASSTRLDTQYF. The CDR3 DNA follows: TGTGCCAGCAGCACCCGACTTGATACGCAGTATTTT.

Many counts were recorded for this clonotype. The gene calls are TRBV7-2 and TRBJ2-1, with a tentative D call TRBD2 (5 bases). Trimming removed 0 bases from V and 4 bases from J, with 16 bases in between. Germline lookup yields CDR1 SGHTA and CDR2 FQGNSA. The CDR3 is 17 residues long. Written as DNA, the CDR3 is TGTGCCAGCAGCTTAGCGCTCGAGGGAGAGGCATACAATGAGCAGTTCTTC. Translation gives CASSLALEGEAYNEQFF.

This clonotype was found a few times. The chain is built from TRBV4-3 and TRBJ2-1; 8 nucleotides line up with TRBD1. From germline, CDR1 is LGHNA and CDR2 YSLEER. The V gene end was trimmed by 0 bases and the J gene end by 8 bases; junction bases not matched to a gene: 3. CDR3 length: 14 amino acids. The CDR3 here is CASSQDGQGYEQFF. The CDR3, as DNA: TGCGCCAGCAGCCAAGACGGACAGGGCTATGAGCAGTTCTTC.